A single sample is the source of the 2 T cell receptor beta chains below, sequenced in a study of radiation and T cells in renal cell carcinoma. Sequenced by immunoSEQ multiplex PCR; TCRdb stores in-frame clones only, minus some. Here the sample spans approximately 120,000 clones, around 81% being singletons. The time point was: blood 2 weeks post-SBRT. Specified treatment: 15 Gy SBRT to primary tumor, nephrectomy 4 weeks later. The sample consisted of blood, taken from a patient whose treatment included radiotherapy and nephrectomy. These receptors were taken from a man in his fifties or sixties with renal cell carcinoma.

The chain uses TRBV2 and TRBJ2-3; 10 nucleotides line up with TRBD2. Trimming cost V 2 bases and J 1 base; bases outside gene matches: 12. Germline CDR1 and CDR2: SNHLY and FYNNEI. The CDR3 is 19 residues long. The CDR3 bases are TGTGCCAGCAGTGAAAGGCGTAGTAGCGGGGGGAGACGCACAGATACGCAGTATTTT. Translated, it gives CASSERRSSGGRRTDTQYF.

This chain joins TRBV9 and TRBJ2-6; D is ambiguous. V was cut by 0 bases and J by 6 bases, with 10 bases left in between. The germline V gene encodes CDR1 SGDLS and CDR2 YYNGEE. This CDR3 is built from 15 residues. CDR3 coding DNA: TGTGCCAGCAGCGTAGTAGGGCCAGCGGCCAACGTCCTGACTTTC. This sequence encodes CASSVVGPAANVLTF.